This is a list of T cell receptor beta chains from one sample in a study of OX40 agonist ivuxolimab in advanced cancers. Clones were read by immunoSEQ multiplex PCR, and TCRdb kept only the in-frame ones, dropping some. The sample has around 70,000 clones, over 80% seen once. This specimen consisted of CD4+ or CD8+ T cells sorted from blood, obtained in a trial of the OX40 agonist ivuxolimab. The source of these receptors is an adult with an advanced solid tumor such as melanoma, head and neck, liver or kidney cancer. Each CDR3 is given with its conserved first and last residue. The D gene is left open where the match is weak. A row's size may be missing; if present it is once, few, many or a size class.

TRBJ2-3	18	-	TRBV25-1	-	TGTGCCAGCAGTGAATGGGAATTCTTGACCCGGACTACAGATACGCAGTATTTT	CASSEWEFLTRTTDTQYF
TRBJ1-1	15	-	TRBV28	-	TGTGCCAGCAGTCCCCGGGATGGGGGCGGCACTGAAGCTTTCTTT	CASSPRDGGGTEAFF
TRBJ2-1	11	-	TRBV7-9	-	TGTGCCAGCATACTACGGGGGGAGCAGTTCTTC	CASILRGEQFF
TRBJ2-1	14	-	TRBV2	-	TGTGCCAGCAGATTGTTAACTACCCTCAATGAGCAGTTCTTC	CASRLLTTLNEQFF
TRBJ1-2	16	-	TRBV9	-	TGTGCCAGCAGCTCAAGAATCAGGACAGATTACTATGGCTACACCTTC	CASSSRIRTDYYGYTF
TRBJ1-1	15	TRBD1	TRBV7-3	once	TGTGCCAGCAGCTTAACCAGACAGGGTCGCACTGAAGCTTTCTTT	CASSLTRQGRTEAFF
TRBJ2-1	14	TRBD2	TRBV6-5	-	TGTGCCAGCATTAAACTAGCGGCGGTCAATGAGCAGTTCTTC	CASIKLAAVNEQFF
TRBJ1-4	17	-	TRBV7-6	-	TGTGCCAGCAGCTTACGGAACCCCCAGCCCGGGTGGGAAAAACTGTTTTTT	CASSLRNPQPGWEKLFF
TRBJ1-5	15	-	TRBV6-6	-	TGTGCCAGCAGTTACTCCAGTGAGAAAGATCAGCCCCAGCATTTT	CASSYSSEKDQPQHF
TRBJ2-3	15	TRBD2	TRBV5-6	once	TGTGCCAGCAGCTCTAGCGGAGAGAGCACAGATACGCAGTATTTT	CASSSSGESTDTQYF
TRBJ2-7	16	-	TRBV4-2	once	TGTGCCAGCAGCCAGACGTCGCGCGGGTTTTTTTACGAGCAGTACTTC	CASSQTSRGFFYEQYF
TRBJ1-1	12	-	TRBV13	once	TGTGCCAGCGCGCTTATGAACACTGAAGCTTTCTTT	CASALMNTEAFF
TRBJ1-2	12	-	TRBV6-5	-	TGTGCCAGCAGTCCCTCGGTTGATGGCTACACCTTC	CASSPSVDGYTF
TRBJ2-7	14	TRBD1	TRBV28	once	TGTGCCAGCAGTTTTGCGACAGGGACCTACGAGCAGTACTTC	CASSFATGTYEQYF
TRBJ2-1	13	-	TRBV4-1	-	TGCGCCAGCCGGGACTCTCTCTACAATGAGCAGTTCTTC	CASRDSLYNEQFF
TRBJ1-2	13	-	TRBV4-1	-	TGCGCCAGCAGCCTCGGGGGCAACTATGGCTACACCTTC	CASSLGGNYGYTF
TRBJ2-5	12	-	TRBV30	once	TGTGCCTGGAGCCCTGCCGGGGAGACCCAGTACTTC	CAWSPAGETQYF
TRBJ2-1	17	-	TRBV27	once	TGTGCCAGCAGTCTCGCCCCAAACCCCAGCTCCTACAATGAGCAGTTCTTC	CASSLAPNPSSYNEQFF
TRBJ2-5	16	TRBD1	TRBV5-1	-	TGCGCCAGCAGCCTAGGGGACAGGGGATTCGGGGAGACCCAGTACTTC	CASSLGDRGFGETQYF
TRBJ1-5	14	TRBD1	TRBV9	-	TGTGCCAGCGGGGGAGGGACAGTCAATCAGCCCCAGCATTTT	CASGGGTVNQPQHF
TRBJ1-1	14	-	TRBV6-5	-	TGTGCCAGCAGTTCGGACAGCTTGAACACTGAAGCTTTCTTT	CASSSDSLNTEAFF
TRBJ1-2	13	-	TRBV6-6	-	TGTGCCAGCAGGCCGGGGGCAGGCTATGGCTACACCTTC	CASRPGAGYGYTF
TRBJ2-1	13	-	TRBV14	-	TGTGCCAGCAGCCAAGGTTCCTACAATGAGCAGTTCTTC	CASSQGSYNEQFF
TRBJ1-2	17	TRBD1	TRBV6-1	once	TGTGCCAGCAGTGTATCGAGCCCCGGGACAGGCAGCTATGGCTACACCTTC	CASSVSSPGTGSYGYTF
TRBJ1-5	12	-	TRBV30	-	TGTGCCTGGAGTCCAACGGGCCAGCCCCAGCATTTT	CAWSPTGQPQHF
TRBJ1-1	12	-	TRBV30	few	TGTGCCTGGAGTATCCTCCGCACTGAAGCTTTCTTT	CAWSILRTEAFF
TRBJ1-1	13	-	TRBV27	-	TGTGCCAGCAGTTTAGCAGGGAACCTTGAAGCTTTCTTT	CASSLAGNLEAFF
TRBJ2-7	15	TRBD2	TRBV9	-	TGTGCCAGCAGCGTAGGGGGAGGGCCGACCTACGAGCAGTACTTC	CASSVGGGPTYEQYF
TRBJ2-7	15	TRBD1	TRBV28	-	TGTGCCAGCAGTACCCCGGGACAGGGGGCCTACGAGCAGTACTTC	CASSTPGQGAYEQYF
TRBJ2-3	14	TRBD2	TRBV6-5	-	TGTGCCAGCAGTCCGGGGGGGGGCACAGATACGCAGTATTTT	CASSPGGGTDTQYF
TRBJ2-7	12	-	TRBV29-1	-	TGCAGCGCAAAAGAGCACTCCTACGAGCAGTACTTC	CSAKEHSYEQYF
TRBJ1-4	16	-	TRBV12-5	-	TGTGCTAGTGGTTCCCCGGGTACCGCTCGAAATGAAAAACTGTTTTTT	CASGSPGTARNEKLFF
TRBJ2-7	14	TRBD2	TRBV6-1	-	TGTGCCAGCAGTTATCGGACTAGCCTTCTCGAGCAGTACTTC	CASSYRTSLLEQYF
TRBJ2-7	15	-	TRBV28	-	TGTGCCAGCAGTTGGAGGGGACCGCATTCCTACGAGCAGTACTTC	CASSWRGPHSYEQYF
TRBJ2-7	15	-	TRBV5-6	-	TGTGCCAGCAGCTCGGACGGGCTGGACCCCTACGAGCAGTACTTC	CASSSDGLDPYEQYF
TRBJ2-1	19	TRBD2	TRBV9	-	TGTGCCAGCAGCGTTTTGGGACTAGCGGGGGGTAGCTCCTACAATGAGCAGTTCTTC	CASSVLGLAGGSSYNEQFF
TRBJ2-5	11	-	TRBV30	-	TGTGCCTGGAGTGTCGGGGAGACCCAGTACTTC	CAWSVGETQYF
TRBJ2-7	14	TRBD2	TRBV30	-	TGTGCCTGGAGTGTGACTAGCGGAACCTACGAGCAGTACTTC	CAWSVTSGTYEQYF
TRBJ1-2	14	-	TRBV23-1	-	TGCGCCAGCAGTCTGTTCGTCGGGGTCGATGGCTACACCTTC	CASSLFVGVDGYTF
TRBJ2-7	14	TRBD1	TRBV4-1	-	TGCGCCAGCAGCCAAGAACAGGGGAGCTACGAGCAGTACTTC	CASSQEQGSYEQYF
TRBJ1-1	13	TRBD1	TRBV2	-	TGTGCCAGCAGCGCCATCGGACAGGATGAAGCTTTCTTT	CASSAIGQDEAFF
TRBJ2-1	16	TRBD2	TRBV5-1	-	TGCGCCAGCAGCTTGGTGACTAGCGGAGGGTTCAATGAGCAGTTCTTC	CASSLVTSGGFNEQFF
TRBJ1-1	17	-	TRBV14	-	TGTGCCAGCAGCCAAGATCTAGGGTTACTGATGAACACTGAAGCTTTCTTT	CASSQDLGLLMNTEAFF
TRBJ2-3	15	TRBD2	TRBV19	-	TGTGCCAGTAAGGTAGGGACTACGAGCACAGATACGCAGTATTTT	CASKVGTTSTDTQYF
TRBJ1-2	14	-	TRBV28	-	TGTGCCAGCAGTTTAATGGCAGGAAACTATGGCTACACCTTC	CASSLMAGNYGYTF
TRBJ2-2	15	TRBD2	TRBV19	-	TGTGCCAGTAGCCGTACTAGCGGGAGTATCGGGGAGCTGTTTTTT	CASSRTSGSIGELFF
TRBJ2-2	15	TRBD2	TRBV27	-	TGTGCCAGCAGTTTATCTAGCGGGGGAATCGGGGAGCTGTTTTTT	CASSLSSGGIGELFF
TRBJ2-7	14	-	TRBV21-1	-	TGTGCCAGCAGCAAAGGAGGGGGGCTGTACGAGCAGTACTTC	CASSKGGGLYEQYF
TRBJ1-6	13	-	TRBV5-1	few	TGCGCCAGCAGCTTGGATGGGGGTTCACCCCTCCACTTT	CASSLDGGSPLHF
TRBJ2-1	13	-	TRBV7-3	-	TGTGCCAGCAGCTTAATGGGATACAATGAGCAGTTCTTC	CASSLMGYNEQFF
TRBJ2-7	15	-	TRBV18	once	TGTGCCAGCTCACGAACGGGACCCGACGCCTACGAGCAGTACTTC	CASSRTGPDAYEQYF
TRBJ1-6	17	-	TRBV10-3	-	TGTGCCATCAGTGAATCGAAACTGAGCTCCTATAATTCACCCCTCCACTTT	CAISESKLSSYNSPLHF
TRBJ1-1	13	-	TRBV11-2	-	TGTGCCAGCAGCCCCCTTGATTGGCCTGAAGCTTTCTTT	CASSPLDWPEAFF
TRBJ1-3	13	-	TRBV11-2	-	TGTGCCAGCGAGGGGAGCTCTGGAAACACCATATATTTT	CASEGSSGNTIYF
TRBJ2-1	13	-	TRBV19	-	TGTGCCAGTAGTATAGGGATTTCGGGTGAGCAGTTCTTC	CASSIGISGEQFF
TRBJ2-1	13	-	TRBV7-3	-	TGTGCCAGCAGCTTGACTAGCTACAATGAGCAGTTCTTC	CASSLTSYNEQFF
TRBJ1-2	14	-	TRBV10-3	-	TGTGCCATCAGTGGCCGGGACGAGTTCTATGGCTACACCTTC	CAISGRDEFYGYTF
TRBJ2-1	16	TRBD2	TRBV7-2	-	TGTGCCAGCAGCTTGCTAGCGGGGGGGGTCTACAATGAGCAGTTCTTC	CASSLLAGGVYNEQFF